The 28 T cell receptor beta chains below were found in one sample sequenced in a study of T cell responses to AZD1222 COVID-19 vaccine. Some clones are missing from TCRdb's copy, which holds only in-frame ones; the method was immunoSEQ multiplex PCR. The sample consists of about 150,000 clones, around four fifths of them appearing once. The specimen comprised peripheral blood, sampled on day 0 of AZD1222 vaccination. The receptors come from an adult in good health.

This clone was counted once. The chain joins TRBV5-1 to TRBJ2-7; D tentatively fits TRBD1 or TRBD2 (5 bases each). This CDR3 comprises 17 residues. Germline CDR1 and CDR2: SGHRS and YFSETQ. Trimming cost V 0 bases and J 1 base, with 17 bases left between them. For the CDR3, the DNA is TGCGCCAGCAGCTTGGCCGGTAAGGGGACGGCTTCCTACGAGCAGTACTTC. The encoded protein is CASSLAGKGTASYEQYF. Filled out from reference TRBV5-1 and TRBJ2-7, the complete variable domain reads KAGVTQTPRYLIKTRGQQVTLSCSPISGHRSVSWYQQTPGQGLQFLFEYFSETQRNKGNFPGRFSGRQFSNSRSEMNVSTLELGDSALYLCASSLAGKGTASYEQYFGPGTRLTVT.

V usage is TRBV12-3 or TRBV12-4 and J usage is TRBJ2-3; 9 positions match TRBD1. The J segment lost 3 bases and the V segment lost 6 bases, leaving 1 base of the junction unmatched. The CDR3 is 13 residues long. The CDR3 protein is CASRGQGTDTQYF. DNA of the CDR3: TGTGCCAGCAGGGGACAGGGAACAGATACGCAGTATTTT.

CDR3 region: CASSVSTALNTEAFF. The CDR3 nucleotides read TGTGCCAGCAGCGTATCGACGGCCTTGAACACTGAAGCTTTCTTT. V usage is TRBV9 and J usage is TRBJ1-1, with unresolved D. Trimming stripped 1 base from V and 0 bases from J, with 10 bases between. The germline gives CDR1 SGDLS, CDR2 YYNGEE. The CDR3 spans 15 residues.

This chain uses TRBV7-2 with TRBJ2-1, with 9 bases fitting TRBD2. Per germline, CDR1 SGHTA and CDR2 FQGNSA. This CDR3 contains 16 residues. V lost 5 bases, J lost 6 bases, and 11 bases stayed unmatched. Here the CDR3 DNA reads TGTGCCAGCAGCCTAAACGCCCCGCGGGGGGGCAATGAGCAGTTCTTC. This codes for CASSLNAPRGGNEQFF.

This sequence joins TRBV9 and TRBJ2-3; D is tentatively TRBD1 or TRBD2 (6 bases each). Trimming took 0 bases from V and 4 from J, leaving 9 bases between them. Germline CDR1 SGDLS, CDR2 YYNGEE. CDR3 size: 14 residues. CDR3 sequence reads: CASSVAGASDTQYF. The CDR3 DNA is TGTGCCAGCAGCGTAGCGGGGGCATCAGATACGCAGTATTTT.

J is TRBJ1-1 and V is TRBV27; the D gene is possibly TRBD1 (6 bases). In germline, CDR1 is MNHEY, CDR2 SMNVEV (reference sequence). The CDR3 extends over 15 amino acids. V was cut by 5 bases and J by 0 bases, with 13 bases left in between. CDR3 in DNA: TGTGCCAGCAGTCCCAACAGGGTCTTGAACACTGAAGCTTTCTTT. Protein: CASSPNRVLNTEAFF.

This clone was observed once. Here the CDR3 DNA reads TGTGCCAGTTTGAGAGGGATTGAAGCTTTCTTT. This codes for CASLRGIEAFF. The rearrangement links TRBV27 to TRBJ1-1; D gene unclear. The CDR3 runs to 11 residues. In germline, CDR1 is MNHEY, CDR2 SMNVEV (reference sequence). V lost 9 bases and J 7 bases, leaving 12 bases between the germline ends.

Written as DNA, the CDR3 is TGTGCCAGCAGCTTAGCCTGGGGGGGGAACACTGAAGCTTTCTTT. Residues: CASSLAWGGNTEAFF. This chain joins TRBV7-8 and TRBJ1-1; tentatively, D is TRBD1 (5 bases). Germline CDR1 reads SGHVS; CDR2 reads FQNEAQ. This CDR3 is 15 amino acids long. V lost 0 bases and J lost 1, with 9 bases in between.

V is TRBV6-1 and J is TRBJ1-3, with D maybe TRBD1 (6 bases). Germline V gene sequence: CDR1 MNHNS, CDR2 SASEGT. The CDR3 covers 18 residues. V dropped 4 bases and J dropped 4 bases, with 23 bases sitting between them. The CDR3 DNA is TGTGCCAGCAGTGTAGGGGGGCCCTCCCTCCCTCGAGGAAACACCATATATTTT. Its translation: CASSVGGPSLPRGNTIYF.

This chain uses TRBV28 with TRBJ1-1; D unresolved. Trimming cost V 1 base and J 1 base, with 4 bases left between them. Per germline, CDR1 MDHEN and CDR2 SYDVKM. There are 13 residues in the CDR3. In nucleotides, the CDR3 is TGTGCCAGCAGTTTATCAAGGAACACTGAAGCTTTCTTT. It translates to CASSLSRNTEAFF.

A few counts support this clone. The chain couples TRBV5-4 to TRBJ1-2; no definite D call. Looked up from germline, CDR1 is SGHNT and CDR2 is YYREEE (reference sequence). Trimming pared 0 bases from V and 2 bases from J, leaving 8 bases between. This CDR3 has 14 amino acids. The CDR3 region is CASSLDPSNYGYTF. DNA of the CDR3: TGTGCCAGCAGCTTGGACCCTTCAAACTATGGCTACACCTTC.

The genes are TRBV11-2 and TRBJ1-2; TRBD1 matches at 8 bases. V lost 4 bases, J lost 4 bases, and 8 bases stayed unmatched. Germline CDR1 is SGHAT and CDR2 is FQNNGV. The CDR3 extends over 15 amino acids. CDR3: CASSWGQGAVYGYTF. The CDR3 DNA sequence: TGTGCCAGCAGCTGGGGGCAGGGGGCGGTCTATGGCTACACCTTC.

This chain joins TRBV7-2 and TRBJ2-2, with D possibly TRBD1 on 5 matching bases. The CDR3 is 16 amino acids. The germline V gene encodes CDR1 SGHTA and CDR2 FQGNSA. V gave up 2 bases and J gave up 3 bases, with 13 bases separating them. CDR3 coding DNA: TGTGCCAGCAGCTTACAGGGTAATGACTACACCGGGGAGCTGTTTTTT. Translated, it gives CASSLQGNDYTGELFF.

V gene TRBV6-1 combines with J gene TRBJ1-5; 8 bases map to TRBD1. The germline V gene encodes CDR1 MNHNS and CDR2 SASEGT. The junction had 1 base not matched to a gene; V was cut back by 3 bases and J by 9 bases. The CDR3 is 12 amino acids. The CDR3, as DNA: TGTGCCAGCAGTGAGGGGACAGGGCCCCAGCATTTT. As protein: CASSEGTGPQHF.

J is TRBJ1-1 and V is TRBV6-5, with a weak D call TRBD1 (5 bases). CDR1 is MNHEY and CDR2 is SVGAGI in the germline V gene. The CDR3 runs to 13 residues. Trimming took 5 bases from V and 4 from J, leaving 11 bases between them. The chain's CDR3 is CASSPRVSTEAFF. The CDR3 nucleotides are TGTGCCAGCAGTCCCAGGGTAAGCACTGAAGCTTTCTTT.

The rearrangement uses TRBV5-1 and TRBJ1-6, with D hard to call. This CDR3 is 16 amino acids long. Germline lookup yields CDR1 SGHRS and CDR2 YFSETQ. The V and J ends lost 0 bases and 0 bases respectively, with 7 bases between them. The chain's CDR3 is CASSLVGSSYNSPLHF. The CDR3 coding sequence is TGCGCCAGCAGCTTGGTTGGGAGCTCCTATAATTCACCCCTCCACTTT.

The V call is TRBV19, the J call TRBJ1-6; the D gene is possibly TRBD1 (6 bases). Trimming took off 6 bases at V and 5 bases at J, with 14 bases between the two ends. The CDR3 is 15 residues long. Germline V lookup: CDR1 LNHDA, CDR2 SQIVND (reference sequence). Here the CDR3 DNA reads TGTGCCAGTAGAAGGGGGGATTTGGATAATTCACCCCTCCACTTT. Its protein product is CASRRGDLDNSPLHF.

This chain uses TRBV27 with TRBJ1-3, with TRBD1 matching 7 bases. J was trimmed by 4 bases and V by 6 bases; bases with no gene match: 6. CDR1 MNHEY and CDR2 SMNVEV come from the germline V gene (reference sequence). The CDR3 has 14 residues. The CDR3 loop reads CASRTGQSGNTIYF. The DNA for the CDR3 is TGTGCCAGCAGGACAGGGCAATCAGGAAACACCATATATTTT.

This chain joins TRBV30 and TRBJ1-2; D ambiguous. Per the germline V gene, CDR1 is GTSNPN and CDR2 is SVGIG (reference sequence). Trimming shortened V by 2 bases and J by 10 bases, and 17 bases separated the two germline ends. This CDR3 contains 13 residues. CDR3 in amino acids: CAWSSRGSGVYTF. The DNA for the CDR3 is TGTGCCTGGAGTTCGCGAGGGTCTGGGGTCTACACCTTC.

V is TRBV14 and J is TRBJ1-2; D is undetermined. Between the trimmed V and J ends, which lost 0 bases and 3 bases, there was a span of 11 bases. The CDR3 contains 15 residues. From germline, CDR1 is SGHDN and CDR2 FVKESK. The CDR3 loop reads CASSQDVVHYYGYTF. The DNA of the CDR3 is TGTGCCAGCAGCCAAGACGTGGTACACTACTATGGCTACACCTTC.

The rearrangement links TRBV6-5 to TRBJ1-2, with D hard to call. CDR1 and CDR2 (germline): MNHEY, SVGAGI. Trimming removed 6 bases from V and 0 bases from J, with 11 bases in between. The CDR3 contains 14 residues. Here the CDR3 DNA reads TGTGCCAGCAGCCCAGCACCACCTAACTATGGCTACACCTTC. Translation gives CASSPAPPNYGYTF.

The CDR3, as DNA: TGTGCCATCAGTCCAGCGGGGGAAGAGACCCAGTACTTC. Protein sequence: CAISPAGEETQYF. The genes are TRBV10-3 and TRBJ2-5; 8 bases are a match to TRBD2. The CDR3 contains 13 residues. Germline loops: CDR1 ENHRY, CDR2 SYGVKD. The J segment lost 3 bases and the V segment lost 5 bases, leaving 2 bases of the junction unmatched.

This chain's CDR3 is CATSEYRGVRTDTQYF. CDR3 nucleotides: TGTGCCACCAGTGAGTACAGGGGCGTTCGCACAGATACGCAGTATTTT. This chain connects TRBV24-1 to TRBJ2-3; 7 positions match TRBD1. Trimming removed 4 bases from V and 1 base from J; junction bases left unmatched: 7. CDR1 is KGHDR and CDR2 is SFDVKD in the germline V gene. The CDR3 runs 16 residues.

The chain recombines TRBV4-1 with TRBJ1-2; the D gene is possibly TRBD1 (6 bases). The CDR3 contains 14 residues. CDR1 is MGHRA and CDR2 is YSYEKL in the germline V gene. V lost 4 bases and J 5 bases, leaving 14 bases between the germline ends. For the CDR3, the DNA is TGCGCCAGCAGCCCTCAGGGGATCCGGTATGGCTACACCTTC. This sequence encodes CASSPQGIRYGYTF.

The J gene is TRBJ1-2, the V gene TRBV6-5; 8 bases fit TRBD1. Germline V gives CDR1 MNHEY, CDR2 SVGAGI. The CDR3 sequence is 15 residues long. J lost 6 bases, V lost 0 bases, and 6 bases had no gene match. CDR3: CASSYSSNRGNGYTF. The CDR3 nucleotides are TGTGCCAGCAGTTACTCGAGTAACAGGGGGAATGGCTACACCTTC.

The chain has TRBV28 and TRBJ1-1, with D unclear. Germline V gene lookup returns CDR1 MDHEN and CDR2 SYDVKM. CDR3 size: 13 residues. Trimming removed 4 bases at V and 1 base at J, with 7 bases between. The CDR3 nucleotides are TGTGCCAGCAGTTCCCCAGGGAACACTGAAGCTTTCTTT. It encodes CASSSPGNTEAFF.

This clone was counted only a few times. The CDR3, as DNA: TGTGCCAGCAGCTCGGACAGTAGCACAGATACGCAGTATTTT. Its translation: CASSSDSSTDTQYF. V gene TRBV5-4 combines with J gene TRBJ2-3; D perhaps matches TRBD1 (6 bases). CDR1 is SGHNT and CDR2 is YYREEE in the germline V gene (reference sequence). Trimming removed 3 bases from V and 0 bases from J, with 8 bases in between. This CDR3 comprises 14 residues.

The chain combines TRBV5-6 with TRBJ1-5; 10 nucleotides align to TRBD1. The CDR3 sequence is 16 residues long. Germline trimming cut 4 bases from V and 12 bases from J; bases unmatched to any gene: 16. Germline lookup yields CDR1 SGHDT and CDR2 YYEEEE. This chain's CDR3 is CASSLSGTGDRSIQHF. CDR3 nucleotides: TGTGCCAGCAGCCTGTCCGGGACAGGGGATCGATCGATCCAGCATTTT.